Below are 19 T cell receptor beta chains sequenced from a single sample in a study of T cells in Graves' hyperthyroidism and ophthalmopathy. Researchers amplified the TCR beta CDR3 regions from RNA transcripts. Researchers ran a first-round RT-PCR on the TCR CDR3 using the HTBI primer set. TCRdb reanalysed the multiplex PCR reads using MiXCR and keeps one entry per CDR3 protein. Seen here are more than 500,000 distinct CDR3 sequences, 14% observed once, and the top ten hold approximately 14%. The sample comprised blood. The receptors were sampled from a woman in her thirties or forties with Graves' hyperthyroidism.

For this clonotype: One end of the junction varies from germline; a read error may be responsible. This chain uses TRBV7-2 with TRBJ1-4; D remains ambiguous. CDR3 size: 17 residues. CDR1 and CDR2 (germline): SGHTA, FQGNSA. The CDR3 is CACSLAFGLGSNEKLFF. The CDR3 region has the DNA TGTGCCTGCAGCTTAGCATTCGGCTTAGGGTCTAATGAAAAACTGTTTTTT.

This clonotype was recorded many times. The genes are TRBV24-1 and TRBJ2-5, with 7 bases aligning to TRBD1. With V trimmed by 2 bases and J by 5 bases, 4 bases remained unmatched. The CDR3 consists of 14 residues. The V gene's germline CDR1 is KGHDR and CDR2 SFDVKD. The CDR3 nucleotides are TGTGCCACCAGTGATTCCGGGACAGTCGAGACCCAGTACTTC. Amino acids: CATSDSGTVETQYF.

This clonotype showed up many times. The CDR3 region has the DNA TGTGCCAGCAGTTACTTGAAGGGGGCAGAGACCCAGTACTTC. Translation gives CASSYLKGAETQYF. The V and J genes are TRBV6-5 and TRBJ2-5; 7 nucleotides match TRBD1. This CDR3 has 14 residues. Germline loops: CDR1 MNHEY, CDR2 SVGAGI. V lost 1 base to trimming and J lost 4 bases; unmatched junction nucleotides: 3.

This clonotype was counted only a few times. The chain couples TRBV9 to TRBJ1-1; D not certain. Germline CDR1 and CDR2: SGDLS and YYNGEE. The CDR3 length is 13 residues. V lost 0 bases and J lost 10, with 13 bases in between. The CDR3 loop reads CASSVAPNLGAFF. The CDR3 DNA reads TGTGCCAGCAGCGTAGCCCCTAATCTGGGAGCTTTCTTT.

This clonotype was counted ten times or more. The V and J genes are TRBV11-2 and TRBJ2-5; 8 positions match TRBD1. V lost 6 bases, J lost 1 base, and 4 bases stayed unmatched. This CDR3 is 14 amino acids long. Germline values: CDR1 SGHAT, CDR2 FQNNGV. The DNA for the CDR3 is TGTGCCAGCAGTCAAACAGGGGGCCAAGAGACCCAGTACTTC. Amino acids: CASSQTGGQETQYF.

This clonotype was seen at least ten times. The chain is built from TRBV30 and TRBJ2-7; 7 nucleotides line up with TRBD1. V shed 4 bases, J shed 0 bases, and the junction held 0 bases outside the gene matches. CDR3 size: 12 residues. CDR1 is GTSNPN, CDR2 SVGIG, per germline (reference sequence). CDR3 sequence: CAWTGGSYEQYF. The DNA for the CDR3 is TGTGCCTGGACAGGGGGCTCCTACGAGCAGTACTTC.

This clonotype was counted many times. The chain carries TRBV11-2 and TRBJ2-1; TRBD2 might be the D (6 bases). The germline V gene encodes CDR1 SGHAT and CDR2 FQNNGV. This CDR3 region has 16 residues. V gave up 5 bases and J gave up 0 bases, with 14 bases separating them. In DNA, the CDR3 is TGTGCCAGCAGCGCCCGGGACGGGAGCTCCTACAATGAGCAGTTCTTC. Translating it yields CASSARDGSSYNEQFF.

The chain employs TRBV20-1 and TRBJ2-1; the D gene is possibly TRBD2 (5 bases). The CDR3 spans 14 residues. Germline-derived CDR1 and CDR2 are DFQATT and SNEGSKA (reference sequence). The V gene lost 4 bases and the J gene lost 5 bases, with 15 bases spanning the gap. The CDR3 sequence: CSATWGSVNNEQFF. CDR3 nucleotides: TGCAGTGCTACCTGGGGTAGCGTGAACAATGAGCAGTTCTTC.

A word on this clonotype: A much larger clone lies a single base off, so this may be a read error. J is TRBJ1-1 and V is TRBV5-1; D unresolved. Germline CDR1 SGHRS, CDR2 YFSETQ. This CDR3 is 14 amino acids long. The CDR3, as DNA: TGCGCCAGCAGCTTAAGGACTGAGAACACTGAAGCTCTCTTT. It yields the protein CASSLRTENTEALF. Full variable domain (missing parts from reference TRBV5-1 and TRBJ1-1): KAGVTQTPRYLIKTRGQQVTLSCSPISGHRSVSWYQQTPGQGLQFLFEYFSETQRNKGNFPGRFSGRQFSNSRSEMNVSTLELGDSALYLCASSLRTENTEALFGQGTRLTVV.

This clonotype showed up many times. The rearrangement uses TRBV15 and TRBJ2-7; D gene uncertain. Germline CDR1 is LNHNV and CDR2 is YYDKDF (reference sequence). V was cut by 1 base and J by 5 bases, with 21 bases left in between. CDR3 length: 17 amino acids. The CDR3 coding sequence is TGTGCCACCAGCAGAGGAGTCGGCAGGATAAGGTCGGACGAGCAGTACTTC. This translates into CATSRGVGRIRSDEQYF.

The genes are TRBV11-3 and TRBJ2-2; D might be TRBD1 (5 bases). This CDR3 has 12 residues. V lost 10 bases, J lost 6 bases, and 12 bases lay in between. Germline-derived CDR1 and CDR2 are SGHNT and YENEEA. The CDR3 region is CAISGAAGELFF. The CDR3 bases are TGTGCCATTTCTGGGGCCGCCGGGGAGCTGTTTTTT. Full variable domain (remainder filled in from reference TRBV11-3 and TRBJ2-2): EAGVVQSPRYKIIEKKQPVAFWCNPISGHNTLYWYLQNLGQGPELLIRYENEEAVDDSQLPKDRFSAERLKGVDSTLKIQPAELGDSAVYLCAISGAAGELFFGEGSRLTVL.

This clonotype has at least ten counts. The chain couples TRBV28 to TRBJ2-7, with 7 bases that match TRBD1. The CDR3 runs to 14 residues. CDR1 and CDR2 (germline): MDHEN, SYDVKM. The V and J ends lost 7 bases and 4 bases, in that order; junction bases with no gene match: 10. CDR3 coding DNA: TGTGCCAGCATCCGGGACAGAAGAGCTTACGAGCAGTACTTC. Amino acid sequence: CASIRDRRAYEQYF.

A few counts support this clonotype. V and J are TRBV7-2 and TRBJ1-1; 8 nucleotides match TRBD1. CDR3 size: 13 residues. V lost 4 bases, J lost 5 bases, and 3 bases stayed unmatched. Germline V gene sequence: CDR1 SGHTA, CDR2 FQGNSA. In DNA, the CDR3 is TGTGCCAGCAGCTCAGGGACAGGAACTGAAGCTTTCTTT. It encodes CASSSGTGTEAFF.

This clonotype showed up many times. The rearrangement links TRBV2 to TRBJ1-2; D perhaps matches TRBD1 (6 bases). Germline values: CDR1 SNHLY, CDR2 FYNNEI. The CDR3 is 14 amino acids. V lost 4 bases, J lost 1 base, and 10 bases lay in between. CDR3 in DNA: TGTGCCAGCAGTGGGGGGGCGGATAACTATGGCTACACCTTC. Residues: CASSGGADNYGYTF.

The chain is built from TRBV2 and TRBJ2-5; D ambiguous. The CDR3 loop spans 12 amino acids. V lost 6 bases to trimming and J lost 1 base, with 6 bases between them. Germline V gene data show CDR1 as SNHLY and CDR2 as FYNNEI. The CDR3 region is CASRYTQETQYF. DNA of the CDR3: TGTGCCAGCAGGTACACCCAAGAGACCCAGTACTTC. Full variable domain (missing parts from reference TRBV2 and TRBJ2-5): EPEVTQTPSHQVTQMGQEVILRCVPISNHLYFYWYRQILGQKVEFLVSFYNNEISEKSEIFDDQFSVERPDGSNFTLKIRSTKLEDSAMYFCASRYTQETQYFGPGTRLLVL.

This clonotype was found many times. The chain uses TRBV20-1 and TRBJ1-5, with 9 nucleotides matching TRBD1. Per the germline V gene, CDR1 is DFQATT and CDR2 is SNEGSKA (reference sequence). Losses at the gene ends were 3 bases for V and 3 bases for J; bases not matched to a gene: 3. This CDR3 is built from 14 residues. The CDR3 loop is CSASRTGDNQPQHF. CDR3 nucleotide sequence: TGCAGTGCTAGTAGGACAGGGGACAATCAGCCCCAGCATTTT.

This clonotype was detected a few times. The V and J genes are TRBV6-6 and TRBJ1-4; D is possibly TRBD1 (5 bases). The germline CDR1 and CDR2 sequences are MNHNY and SVGAGI (reference sequence). Trimming removed 0 bases at V and 4 bases at J, with 9 bases between. This CDR3 has 15 residues. CDR3 bases: TGTGCCAGCAGTTACTCAGCAGGGAATAATGAAAAACTGTTTTTT. Translation: CASSYSAGNNEKLFF.

This chain links TRBV9 with TRBJ2-7; 12 bases fit TRBD2. Germline V gene lookup returns CDR1 SGDLS and CDR2 YYNGEE. Trimming at V came to 4 bases and at J to 6 bases, leaving 8 bases not matched to a gene. CDR3 length equals 15 residues. The CDR3 coding sequence is TGTGCCAGCAGCCCGTGGACTAGCGGGACGGGCGAGCAGTACTTC. Its protein is CASSPWTSGTGEQYF.

This clonotype came up many times. This chain connects TRBV11-2 to TRBJ2-1, with TRBD2 identical over 13 bases. The CDR3 sequence is 17 residues long. Germline-derived CDR1 and CDR2 are SGHAT and FQNNGV. With 2 bases clipped from V and 2 bases from J, the junction kept 3 bases outside the gene matches. The CDR3 protein is CASSLILAGGPYNEQFF. In nucleotides, the CDR3 is TGTGCCAGCAGCTTAATACTAGCGGGAGGGCCCTACAATGAGCAGTTCTTC.